This is a list of T cell receptor beta chains from one sample in a study of blood T cells in healthy people across ages. MiXCR was run by TCRdb on the 5' RACE reads, yielding one entry per CDR3 protein. The repertoire consists of some 1.7 million distinct CDR3 sequences, with over 25% occurring once and the leading ten covering 7.7%. Sequenced sample: blood. The receptor source for this set is a woman between 25 and 40 years old in good health. The CDR3 runs from the conserved cysteine through the conserved F or W. A D gene is named only where the DNA matches it firmly. Size is omitted from some rows. Given values are once, few, many or a class for expanded clones.

V	size	D	J	CDR3	DNA
TRBV6-5	many	TRBD2	TRBJ2-7	CASSPSGLAGVYEQYF	TGTGCCAGCAGTCCCTCTGGACTAGCGGGAGTTTACGAGCAGTACTTC
TRBV2	few	.	TRBJ1-6	CASTRESQNNSPLHF	TGTGCCAGCACTCGGGAGAGTCAGAACAATTCACCCCTCCACTTT
TRBV9	.	TRBD2	TRBJ2-5	CASSASKLAGQETQYF	TGTGCCAGCAGCGCCAGTAAACTAGCGGGGCAAGAGACCCAGTACTTC
TRBV27	.	.	TRBJ2-1	CASSETHTIYEQFF	TGTGCCAGCAGTGAGACCCATACGATTTATGAGCAGTTCTTC
TRBV12-3/TRBV12-4	.	.	TRBJ1-2	CASSRDPSYGYTF	TGTGCCAGCAGCCGAGACCCGAGCTATGGCTACACCTTC
TRBV5-6	.	TRBD2	TRBJ2-5	CASSVQRERGNRETQYF	TGTGCCAGCAGCGTCCAGCGGGAGAGGGGCAATCGAGAGACCCAGTACTTC
TRBV7-6	.	.	TRBJ2-5	CASSLATGAGVETQYF	TGTGCCAGCAGCTTAGCGACGGGGGCGGGAGTGGAGACCCAGTACTTC
TRBV29-1	many	TRBD1	TRBJ2-7	CSVGWDSSYEQYF	TGCAGCGTGGGATGGGACAGCTCCTACGAGCAGTACTTC
TRBV6-5	.	.	TRBJ2-7	CASSHGSSRSYEQYF	TGTGCCAGCAGTCACGGGTCTAGTCGTTCCTACGAGCAGTACTTC
TRBV2	.	TRBD1	TRBJ2-3	CASGDVQGLSTDTQYF	TGTGCCAGCGGTGATGTACAGGGGCTCAGCACAGATACGCAGTATTTT
TRBV6-6	.	TRBD2	TRBJ2-7	CASSPRGGKEATYEQYF	TGTGCCAGCAGCCCCCGGGGGGGCAAAGAGGCGACCTACGAGCAGTACTTC
TRBV29-1	many	TRBD2	TRBJ2-7	CSVEDQASGAYEQYF	TGCAGCGTTGAAGATCAGGCTAGCGGCGCCTACGAGCAGTACTTC
TRBV12-3/TRBV12-4	.	.	TRBJ2-2	CASKDTGERFF	TGTGCCAGCAAGGACACCGGGGAGCGGTTTTTT
TRBV20-1	.	TRBD2	TRBJ2-3	CSAQILTSGMGTDTQYF	TGCAGTGCCCAGATCCTTACTAGCGGGATGGGAACAGATACGCAGTATTTT
TRBV12-3/TRBV12-4	.	TRBD2	TRBJ2-2	CASILAGRLDGELFF	TGTGCCAGCATCTTAGCGGGACGCTTGGACGGGGAGCTGTTTTTT
TRBV28	.	.	TRBJ2-3	CASSFGEGDSTDTQYF	TGTGCCAGCAGTTTTGGGGAGGGGGACAGCACAGATACGCAGTATTTT
TRBV6-2/TRBV6-3	few	.	TRBJ2-6	CASSLLRVSGANVLTF	TGTGCCAGCAGTTTATTACGGGTCTCTGGGGCCAACGTCCTGACTTTC